This T cell receptor (beta chain) was documented in a study of PD-L1 blockade in urothelial cancer. In the study overall: The year 2014 saw patients start atezolizumab, 1,200 mg intravenously every 3 weeks. Before enrollment, 0 to 3 chemotherapy regimens had been given to patients.

Each PCR reaction had synthetic TCR analog templates spiked into it. Using immunoSEQ multiplex PCR, the repertoire was profiled, and TCRdb retains in-frame clones only, with some absent. The sample shows about 130,000 clones, approximately 84% of them seen only once. Time point indicated: pretreatment peripheral blood. Urothelial carcinoma in patients was locally advanced or metastatic. CDR1 and CDR2 from the germline V gene are SGDLS and YYNGEE. Germline trimming cut 5 bases from V and 3 bases from J; bases unmatched to any gene: 5. This CDR3 region has 14 residues. The chain couples TRBV9 to TRBJ1-1; TRBD1 matches 9 bases. This TCR was sampled from a middle-aged man with urothelial cancer. The sequences come from PBMCs, collected around atezolizumab (anti-PD-L1) treatment. CDR3 sequence: CASSHRGRDTEAFF. In DNA, the CDR3 is TGTGCCAGCAGTCACAGGGGGCGGGACACTGAAGCTTTCTTT. Together with reference TRBV9 and TRBJ1-1, the CDR3 gives the full variable domain: DSGVTQTPKHLITATGQRVTLRCSPRSGDLSVYWYQQSLDQGLQFLIQYYNGEERAKGNILERFSAQQFPDLHSELNLSSLELGDSALYFCASSHRGRDTEAFFGQGTRLTVV.